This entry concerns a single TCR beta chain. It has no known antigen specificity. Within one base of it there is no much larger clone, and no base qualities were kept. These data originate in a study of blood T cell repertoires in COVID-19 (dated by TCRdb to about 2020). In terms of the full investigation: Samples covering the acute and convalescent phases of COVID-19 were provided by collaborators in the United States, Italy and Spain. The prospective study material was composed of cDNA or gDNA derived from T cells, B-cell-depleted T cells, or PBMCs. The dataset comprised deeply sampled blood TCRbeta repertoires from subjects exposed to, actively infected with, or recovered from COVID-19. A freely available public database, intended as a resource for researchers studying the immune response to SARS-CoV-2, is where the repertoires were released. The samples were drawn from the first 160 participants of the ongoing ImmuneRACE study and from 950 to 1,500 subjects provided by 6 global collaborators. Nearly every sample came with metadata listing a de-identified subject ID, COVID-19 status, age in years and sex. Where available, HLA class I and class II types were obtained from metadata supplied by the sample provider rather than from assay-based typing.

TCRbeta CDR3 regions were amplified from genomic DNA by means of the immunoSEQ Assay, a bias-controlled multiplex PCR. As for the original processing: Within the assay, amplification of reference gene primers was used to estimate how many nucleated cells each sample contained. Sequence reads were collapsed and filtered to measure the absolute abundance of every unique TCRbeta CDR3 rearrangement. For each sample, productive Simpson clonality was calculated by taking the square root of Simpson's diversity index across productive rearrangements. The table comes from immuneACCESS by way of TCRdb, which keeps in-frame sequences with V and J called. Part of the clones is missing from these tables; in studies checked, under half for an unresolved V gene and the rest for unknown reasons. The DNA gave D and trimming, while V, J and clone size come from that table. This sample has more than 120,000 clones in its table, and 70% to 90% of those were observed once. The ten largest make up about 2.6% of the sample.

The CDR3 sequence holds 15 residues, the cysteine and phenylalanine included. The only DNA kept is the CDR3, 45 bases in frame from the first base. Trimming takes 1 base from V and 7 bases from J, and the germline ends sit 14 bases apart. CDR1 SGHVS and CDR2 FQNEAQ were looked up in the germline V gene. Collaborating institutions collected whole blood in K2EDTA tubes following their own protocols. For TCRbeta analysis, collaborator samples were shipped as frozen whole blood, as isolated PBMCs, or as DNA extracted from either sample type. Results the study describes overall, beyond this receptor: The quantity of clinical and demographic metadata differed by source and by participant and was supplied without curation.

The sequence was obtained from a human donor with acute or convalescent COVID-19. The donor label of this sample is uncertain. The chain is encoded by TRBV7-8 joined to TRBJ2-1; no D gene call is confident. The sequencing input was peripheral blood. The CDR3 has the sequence CASSLGTTYLNEQFF. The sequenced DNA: TGTGCCAGCAGCTTAGGTACTACCTACTTGAATGAGCAGTTCTTC.